These 18 T cell receptor beta chains were all obtained from the same sample, sequenced in a study of OX40 agonist ivuxolimab in advanced cancers. Receptor amplification or capture employed the immunoSEQ multiplex PCR assay. Held by TCRdb, this immuneACCESS table contains in-frame sequences only and omits some clones. Under half of the omission traces to an unresolved V gene where checked; the cause of the rest is unknown. This sample has about 69,000 clones in its table, and about three quarters of those were observed once. 2% to 2.5% of the sample belongs to the ten largest clones. The sequences come from CD4+ or CD8+ T cells sorted from blood, collected in a trial of the OX40 agonist ivuxolimab. These receptors came from an adult with an advanced solid tumor such as melanoma, head and neck, liver or kidney cancer.

The chain recombines TRBV6-5 with TRBJ2-1, with D perhaps matching TRBD1 or TRBD2 (5 bases each). This CDR3 is built from 12 residues. The germline V gene has CDR1 MNHEY and CDR2 SVGAGI. CDR3 in amino acids: CAVSGPYNEQFF. The CDR3 DNA follows: TGTGCGGTTTCGGGGCCCTACAATGAGCAGTTCTTC.

The chain combines TRBV5-1 with TRBJ2-5, with unresolved D. V lost 4 bases and J lost 0, with 4 bases in between. This CDR3 has 12 residues. Germline V lookup: CDR1 SGHRS, CDR2 YFSETQ. CDR3 sequence: CASSKNQETQYF. CDR3 coding DNA: TGCGCCAGCAGCAAAAACCAAGAGACCCAGTACTTC. The full variable domain, completed using reference TRBV5-1 and TRBJ2-5, is KAGVTQTPRYLIKTRGQQVTLSCSPISGHRSVSWYQQTPGQGLQFLFEYFSETQRNKGNFPGRFSGRQFSNSRSEMNVSTLELGDSALYLCASSKNQETQYFGPGTRLLVL.

This chain links TRBV4-2 with TRBJ1-2; D uncertain. The V gene's germline CDR1 is LGHNA and CDR2 YNFKEQ. With 0 bases removed from V and 0 bases from J, the gap between germline ends came to 17 bases. CDR3 length: 18 residues. The CDR3 nucleotides read TGTGCCAGCAGCCAAGATGTGTCGCACAGCAATACTAACTATGGCTACACCTTC. Its translation: CASSQDVSHSNTNYGYTF.

The rearrangement links TRBV29-1 to TRBJ2-5, with TRBD1 identical over 8 bases. V shed 5 bases and J 0 bases; nucleotides not matched to a gene: 5. The CDR3 has 14 residues. Germline CDR1 SQVTM, CDR2 ANQGSEA. CDR3 region: CSVRTGTDQETQYF. CDR3 nucleotide sequence: TGCAGCGTTCGGACAGGGACCGACCAAGAGACCCAGTACTTC.

The CDR3 coding sequence is TGCGCCAGCAGCCCCCACCAGCCGAACACCGGGGAGCTGTTTTTT. Translating gives CASSPHQPNTGELFF. This chain joins TRBV5-1 and TRBJ2-2; D is undetermined. This CDR3 region has 15 residues. V lost 4 bases, J lost 0 bases, and 10 bases lay in between. Germline CDR1 and CDR2: SGHRS and YFSETQ.

This chain joins TRBV23-1 and TRBJ1-2; D gene uncertain. TRBV23-1 is annotated as an ORF whose role is uncertain. The CDR3 sequence is 15 residues long. Trimming removed 2 bases at V and 0 bases at J, with 10 bases between. CDR3 DNA: TGCGCCAGCAGTCAACGGAGTAAAGCTAACTATGGCTACACCTTC. This encodes CASSQRSKANYGYTF.

Regarding this clone: This specimen includes other DNA sequences encoding the same CDR3. The chain recombines TRBV27 with TRBJ1-1; possible D gene TRBD1, 6 bases. Trimming left V 3 bases short and J 1 base short, with 6 bases between. The germline CDR1 and CDR2 sequences are MNHEY and SMNVEV (reference sequence). The CDR3 loop spans 13 amino acids. The CDR3 nucleotides are TGTGCCAGCAGTTTGACAGGGAACACTGAAGCTTTCTTT. This gives the protein CASSLTGNTEAFF.

The chain is built from TRBV18 and TRBJ2-5; 7 positions agree with TRBD1. Germline trimming cut 6 bases from V and 4 bases from J; bases unmatched to any gene: 11. CDR1 is KGHSH and CDR2 is LQKENI in the germline V gene. The CDR3 spans 15 residues. The CDR3 sequence is CASSSTGMWSETQYF. The CDR3 DNA reads TGTGCCAGCTCCTCGACAGGGATGTGGTCAGAGACCCAGTACTTC.

There are a few counts of this clone. The rearrangement links TRBV10-1 to TRBJ2-2, with TRBD2 matching over 8 bases. CDR3 size: 17 residues. Looked up from germline, CDR1 is WNHNN and CDR2 is SYGVQD (reference sequence). V gave up 5 bases and J gave up 0 bases; unmatched junction bases: 8. The DNA for the CDR3 is TGCGCCAGCAGTCCCGTAAGCGGGGGACCGAACACCGGGGAGCTGTTTTTT. Residues: CASSPVSGGPNTGELFF.

This chain connects TRBV11-2 to TRBJ2-1, with 8 bases fitting TRBD2. Germline V gene data show CDR1 as SGHAT and CDR2 as FQNNGV. The CDR3 consists of 15 residues. V shed 5 bases and J 7 bases; nucleotides not matched to a gene: 10. The CDR3 nucleotides are TGTGCCAGCAGCCCGGCCGGGACTAGTCTGAATGAGCAGTTCTTC. Translation gives CASSPAGTSLNEQFF.

J is TRBJ1-2 and V is TRBV27; D possibly corresponds to TRBD1 (5 bases). V was clipped by 6 bases and J by 0 bases, with 11 bases between them. CDR3 length: 14 residues. Looked up from germline, CDR1 is MNHEY and CDR2 is SMNVEV (reference sequence). This chain's CDR3 is CASSPGGANYGYTF. DNA for the CDR3: TGTGCCAGCAGCCCTGGGGGGGCTAACTATGGCTACACCTTC.

The chain couples TRBV28 to TRBJ1-5; D is unclear. V lost 2 bases, J lost 0 bases, and 8 bases lay in between. CDR1 is MDHEN, CDR2 SYDVKM, per germline. This CDR3 comprises 15 residues. CDR3 in amino acids: CASSLMGNSNQPQHF. The CDR3 region has the DNA TGTGCCAGCAGTTTAATGGGGAATAGCAATCAGCCCCAGCATTTT.

The rearrangement joins TRBV7-2 to TRBJ2-1, with TRBD2 identical over 9 bases. The CDR3 totals 16 residues. J lost 6 bases, V lost 2 bases, and 8 bases had no gene match. In germline, CDR1 is SGHTA, CDR2 FQGNSA. DNA of the CDR3: TGTGCCAGCAGCTTATGGGCTAGCGGGGCCGCCAATGAGCAGTTCTTC. Translated: CASSLWASGAANEQFF.

This clone has more than one count but fewer than ten. The V call is TRBV18, the J call TRBJ1-1; D unresolved. Germline V lookup: CDR1 KGHSH, CDR2 LQKENI. The V end was cut by 2 bases, the J end by 3 bases, with 10 bases between. This CDR3 is built from 14 residues. CDR3: CASSPLGMDTEAFF. The CDR3 DNA reads as TGTGCCAGCTCACCATTAGGCATGGACACTGAAGCTTTCTTT.

The chain couples TRBV28 to TRBJ1-1; the match to TRBD1 covers 7 bases. The length of the CDR3 is 12 residues. Germline V CDR1 and CDR2: MDHEN, SYDVKM. V was pared by 6 bases and J by 8 bases, with 6 bases of the junction left unmatched. The CDR3 DNA follows: TGTGCCAGCAGACTACTACAGGGGGAAGCTTTCTTT. As protein: CASRLLQGEAFF.

The CDR3 DNA sequence: TGTGCCTGGAGTGGACATAAAAGCACAGATACGCAGTATTTT. It translates to CAWSGHKSTDTQYF. The chain joins TRBV30 to TRBJ2-3, with no clear D. This CDR3 has 14 residues. CDR1 and CDR2 (germline): GTSNPN, SVGIG (reference sequence). V lost 1 base to trimming and J lost 0 bases, with 8 bases between them.

The sample holds one count of this clone. The chain recombines TRBV7-9 with TRBJ1-5; 8 positions match TRBD1. Per germline, CDR1 SEHNR and CDR2 FQNEAQ (reference sequence). V trimming: 1 base; J trimming: 7 bases; junction bases outside the gene matches: 6. This CDR3 has 15 amino acids. The CDR3, as DNA: TGTGCCAGCAGCTTAGATGGACAGGGTTACCAGCCCCAGCATTTT. Its translation: CASSLDGQGYQPQHF. The entire variable domain, with the rest obtained from reference TRBV7-9 and TRBJ1-5, is as follows: DTGVSQNPRHKITKRGQNVTFRCDPISEHNRLYWYRQTLGQGPEFLTYFQNEAQLEKSRLLSDRFSAERPKGSFSTLEIQRTEQGDSAMYLCASSLDGQGYQPQHFGDGTRLSIL.

This sequence joins TRBV28 and TRBJ1-2; D is possibly TRBD1 (5 bases). The germline CDR1 and CDR2 sequences are MDHEN and SYDVKM. This CDR3 spans 14 amino acids. Trimming removed 5 bases at V and 5 bases at J, with 15 bases between. CDR3 nucleotides: TGTGCCAGCAGTCTTGGGGGAGTTGGGTATGGCTACACCTTC. This sequence encodes CASSLGGVGYGYTF.